This TCR beta chain was retrieved from a study of T-cell reconstitution after alpha-beta-depleted transplantation in children. A TCRbeta library incorporating unique molecular identifiers was prepared. TCRdb re-analysed the PCR reads in MiXCR, keeping a single row per CDR3 protein. This sample has approximately 350,000 distinct CDR3 sequences, with under 13% found just once. The sequencing here drew on PBMCs from the stem cell graft donor, taken from the stem cell graft. The sequence derives from a human donor who donated a stem cell graft to a child with acute lymphoblastic leukemia.

This CDR3 is CASSPTSGRAMSYEQYF. The CDR3 DNA is TGTGCCAGCAGTCCAACTAGCGGGAGGGCCATGTCCTACGAGCAGTACTTC. The chain recombines TRBV27 with TRBJ2-7; TRBD2 matches 13 bases. V lost 5 bases and J lost 1; bases outside the gene matches: 8. The CDR3 length is 17 residues. Germline V gene sequence: CDR1 MNHEY, CDR2 SMNVEV (reference sequence).